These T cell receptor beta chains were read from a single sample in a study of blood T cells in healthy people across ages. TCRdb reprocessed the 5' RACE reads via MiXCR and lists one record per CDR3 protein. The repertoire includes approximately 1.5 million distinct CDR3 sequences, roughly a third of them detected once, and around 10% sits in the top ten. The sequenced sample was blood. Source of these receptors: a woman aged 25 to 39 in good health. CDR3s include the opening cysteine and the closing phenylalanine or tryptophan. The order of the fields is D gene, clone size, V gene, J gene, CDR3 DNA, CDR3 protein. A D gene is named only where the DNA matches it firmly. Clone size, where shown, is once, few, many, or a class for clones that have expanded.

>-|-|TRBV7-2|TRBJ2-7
TGTGCCAGCAGCTCGGACTACCGCCCCGAGCAGTACTTC
CASSSDYRPEQYF
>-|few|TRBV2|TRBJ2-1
TGTGCCAGCAGTCACAGGGAGGGAAATGAGCAGTTCTTC
CASSHREGNEQFF
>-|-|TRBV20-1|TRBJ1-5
TGCAGTGCGGGGGGACGGGGTTTTCAGCCCCAGCATTTT
CSAGGRGFQPQHF
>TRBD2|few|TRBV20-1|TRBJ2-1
TGCAGTGCTAGAGTTAGCGGGGGGCCCAAGGAGCAGTTCTTC
CSARVSGGPKEQFF
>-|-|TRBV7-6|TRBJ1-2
TGTGCCAGCAGCTTAGCCTTCGGCCCCTGGGGGGGCTACACCTTC
CASSLAFGPWGGYTF
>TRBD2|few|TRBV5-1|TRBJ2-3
TGCGCCAGCAGCTCCCTACTAGCGGGGGGGCCCGATACGCAGTATTTT
CASSSLLAGGPDTQYF
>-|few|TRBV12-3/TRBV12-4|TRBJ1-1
TGTGCCAGCAGTTTGCGTCAGTTGGTCACTGAAGCTTTCTTT
CASSLRQLVTEAFF
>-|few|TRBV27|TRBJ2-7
TGTGCCAGCAGAAGGGCTAGCGAGGACTCCGAGCAGTACTTC
CASRRASEDSEQYF
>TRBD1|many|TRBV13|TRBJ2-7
TGTGCCAGCAGCTTAGGGGGACAGTCCGTAGGGGGCGAGCAGTACTTC
CASSLGGQSVGGEQYF
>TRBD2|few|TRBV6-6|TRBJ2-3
TGTGCCAGCAGTTACTCTCGCGGGAGAGAAACAGATACGCAGTATTTT
CASSYSRGRETDTQYF
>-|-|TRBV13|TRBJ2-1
TGTGCCAGCAACTCAAAGGTCTCCGGACTTAGCTACAATGAGCAGTTCTTC
CASNSKVSGLSYNEQFF
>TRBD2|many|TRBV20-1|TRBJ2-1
TGCAGTGCCCCCGGACTAGCGGGGCCGCACAATGAGCAGTTCTTC
CSAPGLAGPHNEQFF
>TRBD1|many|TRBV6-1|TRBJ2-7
TGTGCCAGCAGTGATGGGGGGACAGGGTGGGACGAGCAGTACTTC
CASSDGGTGWDEQYF
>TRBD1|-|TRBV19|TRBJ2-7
TGTGCCAGTAGTATAGAAGGGGACAGCTACGAGCAGTACTTC
CASSIEGDSYEQYF
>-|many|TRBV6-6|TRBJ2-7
TGTGCCTCAGGGCACGAGTCCTCCTACGAGCAGTACTTC
CASGHESSYEQYF
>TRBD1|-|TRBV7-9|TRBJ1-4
TGTGCCAGCAGCTTAGCTGGGACAGGGACCGAAAAACTGTTTTTT
CASSLAGTGTEKLFF
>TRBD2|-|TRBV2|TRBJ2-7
TGTGCCGGCAGTGAATCGTCTGCCCTAGCGGGAGTCGAGCAGTACTTC
CAGSESSALAGVEQYF
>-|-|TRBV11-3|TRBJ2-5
TGTGCCAGCAGCGCGGGACAGACAAACCAAGAGACCCAGTACTTC
CASSAGQTNQETQYF
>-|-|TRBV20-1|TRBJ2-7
TGCAGTGCTAGAGATCACCCCGGGGAAACCTACGAGCAGTACTTC
CSARDHPGETYEQYF
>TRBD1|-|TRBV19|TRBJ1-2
TGTGCCAGTAGTATCCAGGGGGACTATGGCTACACCTTC
CASSIQGDYGYTF
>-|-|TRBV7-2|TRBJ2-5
TGTGCCAGCAGCTTTATAGGTGGGGAGACCCAGTACTTC
CASSFIGGETQYF
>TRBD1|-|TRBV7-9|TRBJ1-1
TGTGCCAGCAGCTTAGCGGCAGGGGGGAGCACTGAAGCTTTCTTT
CASSLAAGGSTEAFF
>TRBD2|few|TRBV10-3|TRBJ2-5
TGTGCCATCAGTGAGTCGGGACTAGCGGGGGAGCGAGGGGAGACCCAGTACTTC
CAISESGLAGERGETQYF
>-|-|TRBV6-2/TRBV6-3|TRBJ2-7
TGTGCCAGCAGTCCCGGACTCCACGAGCAGTACTTC
CASSPGLHEQYF